A selection of T cell receptor beta chains follows, all from one sample in a study of cytomegalovirus exposure and HLA in healthy donors. Clones were sequenced by immunoSEQ multiplex PCR, and TCRdb holds only the in-frame ones, with some missing. This table holds 200,000 to 300,000 clones, more than 75% found once. The sample comprised PBMCs. Receptors were obtained from a girl aged 2-10 years in good health and CMV-seronegative. Each CDR3 is given with its conserved first and last residue. A D gene is named only where the DNA matches it firmly. Size is omitted from some rows. Given values are once, few, many or a class for expanded clones.

d_call | clone_size | j_call | cdr3_length | v_call | cdr3_nt | cdr3_aa
TRBD1 | NA | TRBJ2-2 | 18 | TRBV7-9 | TGTGCCAGCAGCTTAGCCTGGACGGACAGGGGGCGGGCCGGGGAGCTGTTTTTT | CASSLAWTDRGRAGELFF
NA | NA | TRBJ1-1 | 12 | TRBV13 | TGTGCCAGCAGCTTGGGCTGGTCTGAAGCTTTCTTT | CASSLGWSEAFF
TRBD2 | NA | TRBJ2-7 | 14 | TRBV11-2 | TGTGCCAGCAGCTTATTGGGACTATATTGGGAGCAGTACTTC | CASSLLGLYWEQYF
TRBD2 | NA | TRBJ2-1 | 16 | TRBV10-3 | TGTGCCATCAGTGGGGGGGGGACTAGTAGTATCAATGAGCAGTTCTTC | CAISGGGTSSINEQFF
NA | NA | TRBJ2-3 | 15 | TRBV6-5 | TGTGCCAGCAGTTACGTGACCAGCGGGACAGATACGCAGTATTTT | CASSYVTSGTDTQYF
TRBD1 | NA | TRBJ2-7 | 15 | TRBV6-1 | TGTGCCAGCAGTGCCGCCGGGACAGGGTCCTACGAGCAGTACTTC | CASSAAGTGSYEQYF
TRBD1 | few | TRBJ1-2 | 14 | TRBV14 | TGTGCCAGCAGCCGAACAGGGGGAGCCTATGGCTACACCTTC | CASSRTGGAYGYTF
NA | few | TRBJ2-7 | 11 | TRBV27 | TGTGCCAGCAGTTCTATGTACGAGCAGTACTTC | CASSSMYEQYF
TRBD1 | NA | TRBJ1-2 | 13 | TRBV6-5 | TGTGCCAGCAGCTGGGGGACAGAGTACGGCTACACCTTC | CASSWGTEYGYTF
NA | NA | TRBJ2-1 | 14 | TRBV6-4 | TGTGCCAGCAATGGCGGGATACCCCCCAATGAGCAGTTCTTC | CASNGGIPPNEQFF
NA | NA | TRBJ1-5 | 16 | TRBV5-6 | TGTGCCAGCAGCTCCTCCGGGACAACTAGCAATCAGCCCCAGCATTTT | CASSSSGTTSNQPQHF
TRBD1 | NA | TRBJ1-2 | 15 | TRBV30 | TGTGCCTGGACCGCCCGTCCGGGACAGGATGGTGGCTACACCTTC | CAWTARPGQDGGYTF
TRBD1 | few | TRBJ2-3 | 15 | TRBV4-1 | TGCGCCAGCAGCCAATACGACACAGGGGAAGATACGCAGTATTTT | CASSQYDTGEDTQYF
NA | NA | TRBJ1-1 | 13 | TRBV7-9 | TGTGCCAGCAGCTTACAGGGGTGGGCTGAAGCTTTCTTT | CASSLQGWAEAFF
NA | NA | TRBJ2-7 | 14 | TRBV5-6 | TGTGCCAGCAGCTTCACCCAGGGTTCCTACGAGCAGTACTTC | CASSFTQGSYEQYF